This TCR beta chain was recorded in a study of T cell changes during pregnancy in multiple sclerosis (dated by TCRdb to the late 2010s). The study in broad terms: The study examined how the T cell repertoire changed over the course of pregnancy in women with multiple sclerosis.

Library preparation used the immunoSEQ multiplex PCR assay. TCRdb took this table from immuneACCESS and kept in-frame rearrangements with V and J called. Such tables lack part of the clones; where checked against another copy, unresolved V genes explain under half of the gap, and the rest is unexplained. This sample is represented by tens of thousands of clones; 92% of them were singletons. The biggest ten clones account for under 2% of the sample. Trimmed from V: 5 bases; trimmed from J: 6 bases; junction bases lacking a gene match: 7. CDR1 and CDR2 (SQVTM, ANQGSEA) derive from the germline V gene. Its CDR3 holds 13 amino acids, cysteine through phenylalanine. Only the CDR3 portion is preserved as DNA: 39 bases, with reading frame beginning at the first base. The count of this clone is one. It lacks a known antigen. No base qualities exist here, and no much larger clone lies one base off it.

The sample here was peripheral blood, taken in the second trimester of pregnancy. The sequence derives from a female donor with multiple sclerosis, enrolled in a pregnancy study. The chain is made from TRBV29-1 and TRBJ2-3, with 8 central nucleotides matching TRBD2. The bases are TGCAGCGTTCGCCGGGAGGGGCCCGATACGCAGTATTTT. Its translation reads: CSVRREGPDTQYF.